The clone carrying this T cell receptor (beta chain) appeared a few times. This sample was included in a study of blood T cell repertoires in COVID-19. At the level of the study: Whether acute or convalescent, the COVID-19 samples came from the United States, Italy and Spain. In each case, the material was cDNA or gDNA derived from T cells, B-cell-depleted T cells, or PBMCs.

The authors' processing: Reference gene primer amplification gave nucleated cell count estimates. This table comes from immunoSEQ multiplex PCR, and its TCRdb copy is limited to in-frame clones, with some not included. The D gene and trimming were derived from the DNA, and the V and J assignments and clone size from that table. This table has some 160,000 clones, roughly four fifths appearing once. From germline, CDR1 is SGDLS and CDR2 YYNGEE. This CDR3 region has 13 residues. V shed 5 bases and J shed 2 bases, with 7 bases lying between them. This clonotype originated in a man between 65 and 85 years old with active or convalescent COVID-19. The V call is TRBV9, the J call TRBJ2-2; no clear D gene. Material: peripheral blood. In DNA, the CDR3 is TGTGCCAGCAGGAGACAAAACACCGGGGAGCTGTTTTTT. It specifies CASRRQNTGELFF. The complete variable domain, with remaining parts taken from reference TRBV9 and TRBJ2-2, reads DSGVTQTPKHLITATGQRVTLRCSPRSGDLSVYWYQQSLDQGLQFLIQYYNGEERAKGNILERFSAQQFPDLHSELNLSSLELGDSALYFCASRRQNTGELFFGEGSRLTVL.